This T cell receptor beta chain was sequenced in a study of OX40 agonist ivuxolimab in advanced cancers. As concerns this clone: Antigen unknown.

Repertoires were generated with immunoSEQ multiplex PCR, while TCRdb's copy carries only in-frame clones and drops some. The profile shows roughly 77,000 clones, under 95% of them singletons. Between the trimmed V and J ends, which lost 3 bases and 2 bases, there was a span of 18 bases. Germline V lookup: CDR1 SGHNT, CDR2 YYREEE (reference sequence). The CDR3 is made up of 17 amino acids. Study-wide results and limits: More expanded clones were seen, on average, in CD8+ T cells than in CD4+.

This TCR was sampled from an adult with an advanced solid tumor such as melanoma, head and neck, liver or kidney cancer. The V and J genes are TRBV5-4 and TRBJ1-3; D is perhaps TRBD1 (5 bases). Here the sequenced sample was CD4+ or CD8+ T cells sorted from blood, taken in a trial of the OX40 agonist ivuxolimab. The CDR3 reads CASSSPGLLHPGNTIYF. The CDR3 coding sequence is TGTGCCAGCAGCTCCCCGGGACTTCTCCATCCTGGAAACACCATATATTTT.